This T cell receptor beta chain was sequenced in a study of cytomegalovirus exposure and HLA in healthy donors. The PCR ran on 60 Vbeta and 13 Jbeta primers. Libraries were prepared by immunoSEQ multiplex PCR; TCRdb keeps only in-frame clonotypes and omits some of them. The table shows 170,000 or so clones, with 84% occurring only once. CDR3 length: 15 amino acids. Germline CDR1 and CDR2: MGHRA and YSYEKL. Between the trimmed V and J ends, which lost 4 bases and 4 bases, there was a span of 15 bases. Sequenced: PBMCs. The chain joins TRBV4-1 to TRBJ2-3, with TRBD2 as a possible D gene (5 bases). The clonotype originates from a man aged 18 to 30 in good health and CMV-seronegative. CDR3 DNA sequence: TGCGCCAGCAGCCCAAGCGGAGTCGGAGCAGATACGCAGTATTTT. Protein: CASSPSGVGADTQYF.